A single T cell receptor beta chain is shown here with its context. Its specificity is unknown. The CDR3 consists of 14 residues. Trimming removed 3 bases at V and 8 bases at J, with 13 bases between. The V gene's germline CDR1 is MGHDK and CDR2 SYGVNS. This entry belongs to a study of cytomegalovirus exposure and HLA in healthy donors. Whole-study results and caveats: Exclusion as indistinguishable affected some V segments, including TRBV6-2 and TRBV6-3. HLA allele associations emerged for around 15,000 TCR beta sequences in a later analysis, at 0.05 false discovery rate. Upon later analysis, TCR association rates were observed to vary by HLA locus, being highest for DRB1 and lowest for HLA-C. Previous analysis showed most TCR beta V segments were productive about 87% or about 30% of the time.

The study ran its PCR with 60 Vbeta and 13 Jbeta primers. TCRdb's table, derived via immunoSEQ multiplex PCR, lists solely in-frame clones and lacks some. The sample yields under 150,000 clones, approximately 85% seen once. The chain employs TRBV25-1 and TRBJ1-4; D gene unclear. The receptor was isolated from a woman aged 30 to 39 in good health and CMV-seropositive. Sequencing input: PBMCs. CDR3 in DNA: TGTGCCAGCAGTGAGAGTGGGAGAGGGGAAAAACTGTTTTTT. Translation: CASSESGRGEKLFF.